The T cell receptor (beta chain) under discussion was sequenced for a study of T cells in Graves' hyperthyroidism and ophthalmopathy. Trimming shortened V by 5 bases and J by 1 base, and 12 bases separated the two germline ends. There are 15 residues in the CDR3. Amplified TCR beta CDR3 regions derived from RNA transcripts. In the first-round RT-PCR of the TCR CDR3, the HTBI primer set was used. TCRdb processed the multiplex PCR reads anew with MiXCR; each CDR3 protein has one entry. The table has approximately 710,000 distinct CDR3 sequences, around a sixth seen once. The TCR comes from a man aged 50-59 years with Graves' hyperthyroidism. This chain links TRBV12-3 or TRBV12-4 with TRBJ1-5; D remains unclear. What was sequenced was blood. The CDR3 region is CASSTRASSNQPQHF. For the CDR3, the DNA is TGTGCCAGCAGTACCCGGGCCTCAAGCAATCAGCCCCAGCATTTT.